The 23 T cell receptor beta chains below all came from one sample that was sequenced in a study of blood T cell repertoires in COVID-19 (dated by TCRdb to the early 2020s). The method behind the library was the immunoSEQ multiplex PCR assay. As stored in TCRdb, this immuneACCESS dataset retains in-frame rearrangements with V and J assigned. A fraction of the clones does not appear; measured against another copy, unresolved V genes explain less than half of the discrepancy, and the remainder lacks a known reason. Recorded for this sample are tens of thousands of clones; about 81% of them occurred a single time. The top ten hold approximately 14% of the sample. The sample consisted of peripheral blood. The receptors stem from a human donor with acute or convalescent COVID-19. The donor label of this sample is uncertain.

The chain couples TRBV12-5 to TRBJ1-1; D not resolved. This CDR3 is 14 amino acids long. Between the trimmed V and J ends, which lost 3 bases and 2 bases, there was a span of 10 bases. CDR1 LGHNT and CDR2 FRNRAP come from the germline V gene. Here the CDR3 reads CASGFSGFNTEAFF. The CDR3 DNA reads as TGTGCTAGTGGTTTCTCGGGATTCAACACTGAAGCTTTCTTT.

The chain links TRBV7-2 to TRBJ2-5; 9 nucleotides agree with TRBD2. Unmatched junction bases numbered 7, after V lost 6 bases and J lost 5 bases. The CDR3 has 14 residues. The germline CDR1 and CDR2 sequences are SGHTA and FQGNSA. The CDR3 reads CASSLRGGLETQYF. The CDR3 DNA is TGTGCCAGCAGTTTGCGGGGGGGCCTTGAGACCCAGTACTTC.

The CDR3 loop reads CASSLDSSGGPREQFF. The CDR3, as DNA: TGTGCCAGCAGCTTGGACAGTAGCGGAGGCCCCAGGGAGCAGTTCTTC. The rearrangement uses TRBV5-4 and TRBJ2-1; D possibly corresponds to TRBD2 (6 bases). The CDR3 length is 16 residues. V lost 0 bases, J lost 10 bases, and 20 bases lay in between. Germline CDR1 is SGHNT and CDR2 is YYREEE (reference sequence).

This clone was detected only a few times. One end of the junction varies from germline; a read error may be responsible. V gene TRBV2 combines with J gene TRBJ2-7; D unclear. The germline V gene encodes CDR1 SNHLY and CDR2 FYNNEI. The CDR3 is 13 residues long. The CDR3 spells CASSEVRYYEQYF. In nucleotides, the CDR3 is TGTGCCAGCAGCGAAGTGCGGTACTACGAGCAGTACTTC.

The chain joins TRBV28 to TRBJ1-1; D might be TRBD1 (5 bases). V was cut by 10 bases and J by 2 bases, with 23 bases left in between. The germline V gene encodes CDR1 MDHEN and CDR2 SYDVKM. This CDR3 is 16 amino acids long. The CDR3 protein is CATGPPWQGGNTEAFF. The CDR3 coding sequence is TGTGCCACCGGTCCCCCGTGGCAGGGAGGAAACACTGAAGCTTTCTTT.

The chain has TRBV5-4 and TRBJ1-1; weak D call: TRBD1 (5 bases). V lost 1 base and J 4 bases, leaving 8 bases between the germline ends. The CDR3 runs to 13 residues. The germline gives CDR1 SGHNT, CDR2 YYREEE (reference sequence). CDR3 DNA sequence: TGTGCCAGCAGCTTGAAAGGGGTCACTGAAGCTTTCTTT. Translated: CASSLKGVTEAFF. Using reference TRBV5-4 and TRBJ1-1 for the parts outside the CDR3, the full variable domain is ETGVTQSPTHLIKTRGQQVTLRCSSQSGHNTVSWYQQALGQGPQFIFQYYREEENGRGNFPPRFSGLQFPNYSSELNVNALELDDSALYLCASSLKGVTEAFFGQGTRLTVV.

This sequence joins TRBV19 and TRBJ1-1; a possible D gene is TRBD1 (5 bases). Germline V gene data show CDR1 as LNHDA and CDR2 as SQIVND (reference sequence). CDR3 length: 14 amino acids. V was clipped by 5 bases and J by 1 base, with 11 bases between them. In DNA form, the CDR3 reads TGTGCCAGTAGTGTTTCCGACAGGAACACTGAAGCTTTCTTT. Its translation is CASSVSDRNTEAFF.

A single count supports this clone. The chain combines TRBV13 with TRBJ1-1; possibly TRBD1 for D (6 bases). V was pared by 2 bases and J by 3 bases, with 10 bases between. Germline values: CDR1 PRHDT, CDR2 FYEKMQ (reference sequence). The CDR3 contains 14 residues. The CDR3 bases are TGTGCCAGCAGCTTATTGGGGGGGCACACTGAAGCTTTCTTT. This gives the protein CASSLLGGHTEAFF.

This chain links TRBV12-3 or TRBV12-4 with TRBJ2-1; 9 positions match TRBD2. J gave up 6 bases and V 5 bases, and 2 bases lay outside the gene matches. The CDR3 sequence is 13 residues long. CDR3 amino acids: CASSRLAANEQFF. In nucleotides, the CDR3 is TGTGCCAGCAGTCGACTAGCGGCCAATGAGCAGTTCTTC.

The rearrangement uses TRBV6-2 or TRBV6-3 and TRBJ1-1; weak D call: TRBD1 (6 bases). The length of the CDR3 is 17 residues. CDR1 is MNHEY and CDR2 is SVGEGT in the germline V gene. The germline V and J ends were trimmed by 6 bases and 3 bases, with 23 bases remaining between them. CDR3 protein: CASSPSWGMGADTEAFF. CDR3 sequence (DNA): TGTGCCAGCAGCCCTTCGTGGGGGATGGGGGCTGACACTGAAGCTTTCTTT.

This sequence joins TRBV11-3 and TRBJ1-1, with a weak D call TRBD1 (6 bases). V was shortened by 4 bases and J by 0 bases, with 9 bases between the two germline ends. The germline V gene encodes CDR1 SGHNT and CDR2 YENEEA. The CDR3 sequence is 14 residues long. The CDR3, as DNA: TGTGCCAGCAGCTGGGACACCATGAACACTGAAGCTTTCTTT. It yields the protein CASSWDTMNTEAFF.

The chain has TRBV12-3 or TRBV12-4 and TRBJ2-5; 9 bases align to TRBD2. This CDR3 is 13 amino acids long. The trim removed 8 bases at V and 7 bases at J, leaving 8 bases unmatched. The DNA of the CDR3 is TGTGCCAGCGGCCGAGCAGCGGGGGGGACCCAGTACTTC. Protein sequence: CASGRAAGGTQYF.

V is TRBV6-1 and J is TRBJ1-5; 10 bases align to TRBD1. V lost 5 bases, J lost 6 bases, and 4 bases stayed unmatched. The CDR3 has 14 amino acids. Germline CDR1 is MNHNS and CDR2 is SASEGT. This chain's CDR3 is CASSPDRGRQPQHF. CDR3 DNA sequence: TGTGCCAGCAGTCCCGACAGGGGGCGTCAGCCCCAGCATTTT.

This sequence joins TRBV11-2 and TRBJ2-3; 11 nucleotides match TRBD2. The CDR3 totals 19 residues. Trimming removed 5 bases from V and 0 bases from J; junction bases left unmatched: 13. Germline lookup yields CDR1 SGHAT and CDR2 FQNNGV. The DNA of the CDR3 is TGTGCCAGCAGCACCCTCGGGGGTAGCGGGAGGGAGAGCACAGATACGCAGTATTTT. Its translation is CASSTLGGSGRESTDTQYF. The whole variable domain, remainder taken from reference TRBV11-2 and TRBJ2-3, is EAGVAQSPRYKIIEKRQSVAFWCNPISGHATLYWYQQILGQGPKLLIQFQNNGVVDDSQLPKDRFSAERLKGVDSTLKIQPAKLEDSAVYLCASSTLGGSGRESTDTQYFGPGTRLTVL.

The chain recombines TRBV30 with TRBJ2-7; possible D gene TRBD1, 5 bases. Trimming shortened V by 5 bases and J by 3 bases, and 17 bases separated the two germline ends. Germline lookup yields CDR1 GTSNPN and CDR2 SVGIG (reference sequence). This CDR3 is built from 14 residues. CDR3 residues: CAWRRAGLLYEQYF. The CDR3 DNA follows: TGTGCCTGGCGACGGGCAGGGCTTCTCTACGAGCAGTACTTC. The entire variable domain, with the rest obtained from reference TRBV30 and TRBJ2-7, is as follows: SQTIHQWPATLVQPVGSPLSLECTVEGTSNPNLYWYRQAAGRGLQLLFYSVGIGQISSEVPQNLSASRPQDRQFILSSKKLLLSDSGFYLCAWRRAGLLYEQYFGPGTRLTVT.

The V call is TRBV4-1, the J call TRBJ2-1; D is unresolved. The CDR3 is 14 amino acids. Looked up from germline, CDR1 is MGHRA and CDR2 is YSYEKL. Trimming pared 3 bases from V and 8 bases from J, leaving 14 bases between. CDR3 in amino acids: CASSHTFSTYEQFF. Written as DNA, the CDR3 is TGCGCCAGCAGCCACACCTTTAGCACTTATGAGCAGTTCTTC.

J is TRBJ2-3 and V is TRBV5-1, with 7 bases lining up with TRBD1. The V and J ends lost 4 bases and 1 base, in that order; junction bases with no gene match: 6. The CDR3 has 15 amino acids. Germline CDR1 is SGHRS and CDR2 is YFSETQ. CDR3 sequence reads: CASSLQGLGTDTQYF. The CDR3 DNA is TGCGCCAGCAGCCTACAGGGGCTTGGCACAGATACGCAGTATTTT.

The V and J genes are TRBV6-2 or TRBV6-3 and TRBJ1-2, with 7 nucleotides matching TRBD1. This CDR3 comprises 15 residues. Germline CDR1 and CDR2: MNHEY and SVGEGT. J lost 7 bases, V lost 6 bases, and 14 bases had no gene match. CDR3 sequence: CASSRPTGYTFGYTF. CDR3 bases: TGTGCCAGCAGCCGACCGACAGGGTATACATTTGGCTACACCTTC.

V and J are TRBV7-8 and TRBJ1-2; unclear D gene. The CDR3 sequence is 12 residues long. V gave up 5 bases and J gave up 7 bases, with 11 bases separating them. Germline V gene data show CDR1 as SGHVS and CDR2 as FQNEAQ. As DNA, the CDR3 is TGTGCCAGCAGCGCCCAAGCTTCTGGCTACACCTTC. Protein product: CASSAQASGYTF.

This clone appeared a few times. CDR3 protein: CASSPGSLPGTEAFF. The CDR3 DNA is TGTGCCAGCAGCCCCGGTAGTTTGCCCGGCACTGAAGCTTTCTTT. This chain links TRBV9 with TRBJ1-1; D is unclear. The V end was cut by 4 bases, the J end by 4 bases, with 17 bases between. Germline assignment: CDR1 SGDLS and CDR2 YYNGEE. The CDR3 loop spans 15 amino acids. Variable domain in full (rest from reference TRBV9 and TRBJ1-1): DSGVTQTPKHLITATGQRVTLRCSPRSGDLSVYWYQQSLDQGLQFLIQYYNGEERAKGNILERFSAQQFPDLHSELNLSSLELGDSALYFCASSPGSLPGTEAFFGQGTRLTVV.

This clone has just a few counts. The chain carries TRBV4-3 and TRBJ1-1; D ambiguous. V shed 4 bases and J shed 6 bases, with 15 bases lying between them. Germline values: CDR1 LGHNA, CDR2 YSLEER. CDR3 length equals 14 residues. The CDR3 nucleotides are TGCGCCAGCAGCCCTGGGGAGGATTGGCCTGAAGCTTTCTTT. Amino acids: CASSPGEDWPEAFF.

The J gene is TRBJ2-3, the V gene TRBV28; the D gene is possibly TRBD1 (6 bases). V lost 2 bases, J lost 8 bases, and 11 bases lay in between. The germline V gene encodes CDR1 MDHEN and CDR2 SYDVKM. CDR3 length equals 13 residues. CDR3 protein: CASSLAAQGTQYF. The CDR3 coding sequence is TGTGCCAGCAGTTTAGCGGCACAGGGTACGCAGTATTTT.

The gene calls are TRBV11-3 and TRBJ2-5; 10 bases are shared with TRBD1. V was clipped by 3 bases and J by 4 bases; unmatched bases: 5. The CDR3 contains 15 residues. Germline V gene lookup returns CDR1 SGHNT and CDR2 YENEEA. The CDR3 sequence: CASSLDRGFSETQYF. Here the CDR3 DNA reads TGTGCCAGCAGCTTGGACAGGGGGTTCTCAGAGACCCAGTACTTC.